The present T cell receptor (beta chain) was sequenced within a study of regulatory T cells in long-lasting Graves disease. Study-level results: The persistent group shared some 2,700 public clonotypes, more than the roughly 970 shared by new patients. Small numbers of samples may have cut accuracy.

Sequencing libraries for TCR beta were prepared with iRepertoire HTBI primers and Arm-PCR of CDR3 regions. TCRdb called the multiplex PCR reads again in MiXCR, with one record for every CDR3 protein. The repertoire consists of about 430,000 distinct CDR3 sequences, with approximately 15% occurring once and the leading ten covering 7.8%. Indicated time point: newly diagnosed GD, antithyroid drugs for less than 3 months. From PBMCs, RNA was extracted and then used to make the TCR library. This clonotype was observed many times. The antigen is undetermined. These same data were also listed under a study on T cells in Graves' hyperthyroidism and ophthalmopathy. Turning to that study: A median around six months before onset, the model predicted ophthalmopathy.

Sequencing was performed on peripheral blood mononuclear cells (PBMCs), taken at new diagnosis, from a patient treated with antithyroid drugs. This sequence was found in a middle-aged woman with Graves disease.

The DNA of the CDR3 is TGTGCCAGCAGTTGGGGAGGGACCCAGTCCTACGAGCAGTACTTC. It encodes CASSWGGTQSYEQYF. The V call is TRBV12-3 or TRBV12-4, the J call TRBJ2-7, with 7 positions matching TRBD2. This CDR3 region has 15 residues. The V segment lost 4 bases and the J segment 1 base; nucleotides outside the gene matches: 7.